The source of this T cell receptor (beta chain) is a study of blood T cell repertoires in COVID-19. Looking at the study overall: PBMCs, B-cell-depleted T cells, or T cells provided the cDNA or gDNA that made up the material.

The data were produced by immunoSEQ multiplex PCR, yet TCRdb's version contains in-frame clones alone and is incomplete. The data contain some 250,000 clones, roughly 91% of them singletons. Sample: PBMCs or T cells enriched from blood (not recorded which). The receptor was isolated from a man aged 35 to 55 who had recovered from COVID-19.

Here the CDR3 DNA reads TGTGCCAGCAGCCCCACGGGGGGAGGGCCCATGAACACTGAAGCTTTCTTT. This translates into CASSPTGGGPMNTEAFF. The rearrangement links TRBV11-3 to TRBJ1-1; D perhaps matches TRBD1 (5 bases). The CDR3 is 17 amino acids. Germline assignment: CDR1 SGHNT and CDR2 YENEEA. V shed 5 bases and J shed 0 bases, with 19 bases lying between them.